Sequencing of this T cell receptor beta chain was carried out in a study of blood T cell repertoires in COVID-19 (dated by TCRdb to 2018 to 2020). Notes on the research overall: The collaborator samples originated in the United States, Italy and Spain and spanned the acute and convalescent phases of COVID-19. The prospective study material was composed of cDNA or gDNA derived from T cells, B-cell-depleted T cells, or PBMCs. Deeply sampled blood TCRbeta repertoires from subjects exposed to, actively infected with, or recovered from COVID-19 were included in the dataset. The repertoires were released in a freely available public database meant as a resource for research on the immune response to SARS-CoV-2. Samples were obtained from the ongoing ImmuneRACE study (first 160 participants) and from 1,254 subjects provided by 6 global collaborators. Sample metadata almost always included a de-identified subject ID, COVID-19 status, age in years and sex. Where available, HLA class I and class II types were obtained from metadata supplied by the sample provider rather than from assay-based typing. General conclusions and limits of the study: Clinical and demographic metadata were provided uncurated, with the amount varying by source and participant.

In the case of this clone: Its antigen target is currently unknown. No clone much larger than this one lies a single base away; base qualities are absent.

TCRbeta CDR3 regions were amplified from genomic DNA by means of the immunoSEQ Assay, a bias-controlled multiplex PCR. In the paper's pipeline: The number of nucleated cells in each sample was estimated from the amplification of reference gene primers within the assay. To quantify the absolute abundance of each unique TCRbeta CDR3 rearrangement, sequence reads were collapsed and filtered. For each sample, productive Simpson clonality was calculated as the square root of Simpson's diversity index over productive rearrangements. TCRdb re-hosts the immuneACCESS table, in-frame sequences only. Its copies lack some clones; in the studies checked, an unresolved V gene accounts for under half of them, and the cause for the rest is not known. The D gene and trimming were derived from the DNA, and the V and J assignments and clone size from that table. The sample table lists roughly 100,000 clones, about 91% of them with a count of one. The top ten constitute about 3% of the sample.

Relative to germline, V is missing 9 bases and J is missing 8 bases, with 8 bases of the junction outside any gene match. Based on the germline V gene, the CDR1 and CDR2 sequences are SGHRS and YFSETQ. Including cysteine and phenylalanine, the CDR3 has 12 amino acids. This entry keeps only the CDR3 DNA: 36 bases, framed from base 1. Each collaborating institution followed its own protocols to collect whole blood in K2EDTA tubes. For TCRbeta analysis, collaborators shipped samples as frozen whole blood, isolated PBMCs, or DNA extracted from either of those sample types. The receptor comes from a human donor in a cohort sampled during active COVID-19. The sequenced sample was peripheral blood. This receptor chain uses TRBV5-1 and TRBJ1-5; TRBD1 matches 7 bases in the middle. The DNA sequence reads TGCGCCAACATACAGGGGTTGGAGCCCCAGCATTTT. Its translation is CANIQGLEPQHF.